One T cell receptor delta chain is described in this entry. These data are taken from a study of gamma-delta T cells after stem cell transplantation. TCRdb processed the RT-PCR reads again with the CATT caller. Here the sample spans around 2,700 delta-chain clones, approximately 4.5% being singletons. This receptor was obtained from a human donor. It is not recorded whose cells these are; they may come from a transplant donor. Sample: gamma-delta T cells.

CDR3 DNA sequence: TGTGCCTGTGACACCACTGGGGGATCCTGGGACACCCGACAGATGTTTTTC. Its translation: CACDTTGGSWDTRQMFF. This chain connects TRDV2 to TRDJ3, with 9 bases that match TRDD3. Germline V gene lookup returns CDR1 GEAIGNYY and CDR2 EKD. CDR3 length: 17 residues. The V and J ends lost 0 bases and 1 base, in that order; junction bases with no gene match: 0.